The TCR beta chain under discussion was sequenced for a study of T cell responses to AZD1222 COVID-19 vaccine. The study's findings and limits: Among AZD1222 vaccinees, only 5 to 7 were seropositive at baseline.

Comments on this clone: Its antigen is as yet unknown.

Here immunoSEQ multiplex PCR was the method, and the copy in TCRdb shows in-frame clones only, minus some. The sample carries 150,000 to 180,000 clones, about 92% recorded once. Trimming stripped 5 bases from V and 2 bases from J, with 9 bases between. Germline CDR1 and CDR2: MNHEY and SVGAGI. The CDR3 length is 13 residues. The clonotype was recovered from an adult in good health. V is TRBV6-5 and J is TRBJ2-5; no firm D call. The starting material was peripheral blood, obtained on day 0 of AZD1222 vaccination. The CDR3 region is CASSRRRQETQYF. The CDR3 nucleotides are TGTGCCAGCAGTAGACGGAGACAAGAGACCCAGTACTTC.